This T cell receptor beta chain was sequenced for a study of blood T cell repertoires in COVID-19. The repertoire was sequenced with immunoSEQ multiplex PCR; TCRdb's copy has only in-frame clones and lacks some. The sample yields about 100,000 clones, approximately 83% seen once. V was shortened by 0 bases and J by 0 bases, with 9 bases between the two germline ends. CDR1 MGHRA and CDR2 YSYEKL come from the germline V gene. The CDR3 sequence is 16 residues long. Sequenced sample: PBMCs or T cells enriched from blood (not recorded which). The chain has TRBV4-1 and TRBJ1-3; the D gene is possibly TRBD1 (6 bases). The receptor comes from a woman in her fifties or sixties who had recovered from COVID-19. CDR3: CASSQDHRVSGNTIYF. In DNA form, the CDR3 reads TGCGCCAGCAGCCAAGACCACAGGGTCTCTGGAAACACCATATATTTT.